This TCR beta chain was sequenced for a study of control samples from healthy donors and cancer patients. The germline V gene encodes CDR1 LNHDA and CDR2 SQIVND (reference sequence). V lost 6 bases, J lost 4 bases, and 10 bases stayed unmatched. The CDR3 sequence is 16 residues long. The data were produced by immunoSEQ multiplex PCR, yet TCRdb's version contains in-frame clones alone and is incomplete. The sample has approximately 170,000 clones, nearly 90% seen once. This TCR was sampled from a woman aged 45 to 65 in good health. The sample taken for sequencing was blood. This chain uses TRBV19 with TRBJ1-2; 11 positions agree with TRBD1. CDR3 protein: CASSHGQGAVGYGYTF. CDR3 nucleotide sequence: TGTGCCAGTAGCCATGGACAGGGGGCGGTCGGCTATGGCTACACCTTC.